This T cell receptor beta chain was identified during a study of cytomegalovirus exposure and HLA in healthy donors. Study-wide context: In a later analysis, the 110 or so validation repertoires were reported to have used the same platform as the 550 to 850 first-cohort repertoires. Notes on the study in general: Among TCR sequences, most were rare, though some public TCRs appeared in many donors. Altogether, 150 to 200 TCR beta chains were recorded as cytomegalovirus-associated.

Trimming shortened V by 2 bases and J by 5 bases, and 12 bases separated the two germline ends. Germline-derived CDR1 and CDR2 are KGHSH and LQKENI. The CDR3 is 15 residues long. Measured with immunoSEQ multiplex PCR; TCRdb has only the in-frame clones, and not every one. The repertoire holds 100,000 to 120,000 clones, with 86% as singletons. A note on this clone: Antigen specificity is unknown.

The chain carries TRBV18 and TRBJ1-4; maybe TRBD1 (5 bases). The sequencing sample was made of PBMCs. This receptor was taken from a young woman in good health and CMV-seropositive. The CDR3 here is CASSPGAGLNEKLFF. The CDR3 DNA follows: TGTGCCAGCTCACCAGGTGCAGGGTTAAATGAAAAACTGTTTTTT.